The rows below give T cell receptor beta chains drawn from one sample of a study of T cells in Graves' hyperthyroidism and ophthalmopathy. TCRdb analysed the multiplex PCR reads with MiXCR anew, one entry per CDR3 protein. The sample shows over 200,000 distinct CDR3 sequences, roughly 18% of them seen only once. Specimen: blood. These receptors all stem from a man aged 50 to 59 with Graves' hyperthyroidism. CDR3s include the opening cysteine and the closing phenylalanine or tryptophan. Fields, in order: V gene, J gene, CDR3 protein.

TRBV20-1	TRBJ2-2	CSARETSDAGELFF
TRBV12-3/TRBV12-4	TRBJ2-7	CASIPGPGQRDEQYF
TRBV12-3/TRBV12-4	TRBJ2-3	CASSSSGSLDTQYF
TRBV13	TRBJ2-7	CASSLGLAEALYEQYF
TRBV20-1	TRBJ2-7	CSARRQGSHEQYF
TRBV19	TRBJ1-1	CASSITGQNTEAFF
TRBV12-3/TRBV12-4	TRBJ1-5	CASSLMAGHQPQHF
TRBV19	TRBJ1-2	CASSMKTGGYYGYTF
TRBV2	TRBJ2-3	CASSEGSPLSTDTQYF
TRBV5-5	TRBJ2-1	CASSLYGTSMDEQFF
TRBV2	TRBJ2-5	CASRRLAGGPETQYF
TRBV10-3	TRBJ2-5	CAISESSAGIQYF
TRBV28	TRBJ2-5	CASSLWSSGQETQYF
TRBV18	TRBJ2-7	CASSPGVREQYF
TRBV28	TRBJ1-4	CASSSLRSSANQKLFF
TRBV24-1	TRBJ2-3	CATGKQRTGFADTQYF
TRBV6-2/TRBV6-3	TRBJ1-1	CASSYSPVNTEAFF